Following are 2 T cell receptor beta chains from one sample sequenced in a study of blood T cell repertoires in COVID-19. Assay used: immunoSEQ multiplex PCR; TCRdb lists only in-frame clones, some missing. Here the sample spans roughly 160,000 clones, 84% being singletons. Source material: PBMCs or T cells enriched from blood (not recorded which). All receptors come from a man in his fifties who had recovered from COVID-19.

The V call is TRBV5-5, the J call TRBJ2-1; TRBD2 might be the D (7 bases). The V end lost 4 bases, the J end lost 6 bases, and 32 bases lay between the germline ends. This CDR3 contains 20 residues. Germline lookup yields CDR1 SGHKS and CDR2 YYEKEE (reference sequence). The CDR3 here is CASSPGSRGAGGGLGNEQFF. The CDR3 DNA is TGTGCCAGCAGCCCAGGTTCACGGGGGGCTGGGGGAGGGTTAGGCAATGAGCAGTTCTTC.

The chain has TRBV5-3 and TRBJ2-7; TRBD1 agrees at 7 bases. TRBV5-3 is assigned to the ORF class and has an uncertain function. CDR3 size: 14 residues. The ends lost 6 bases at V and 2 bases at J; junction bases unmatched: 8. The CDR3, as DNA: TGTGCCAGAAACGTGTACAGGGGACCCTACGAGCAGTACTTC. Its translation: CARNVYRGPYEQYF.